This TCR beta chain was obtained from a study of CD4+ T cells in melanoma. Study-wide results and limits: Reportedly, melanoma neoantigen-specific CD4+ T cells showed varied differentiation states. A reported correlation linked neoantigen-specific CD4+ T cells to CD8+, macrophage and B cell function.

Trimming removed 7 bases from V and 8 bases from J, with 14 bases in between. The length of the CDR3 is 12 residues. Germline values: CDR1 MDHEN, CDR2 SYDVKM. With regard to this clone: Its cognate antigen is unknown.

The protocol was immunoSEQ multiplex PCR, while the TCRdb copy is restricted to in-frame clones and leaves out a portion. The data hold thousands of clones, with roughly three quarters observed a single time. The TCR comes from a human donor with melanoma. Sequencing used cells from a culture (not recorded whether cultured in vitro). This chain connects TRBV28 to TRBJ1-2, with D possibly matching TRBD1 (5 bases). DNA of the CDR3: TGTGCCAGCAAAGACAGAGCCTGGGGCTACACCTTC. This codes for CASKDRAWGYTF.